Presented here are 30 T cell receptor beta chains from one specimen sequenced in a study of T cell clonality in common variable immunodeficiency. The assay was immunoSEQ multiplex PCR, and TCRdb's table has in-frame clones only and misses some. Observed in the sample are roughly 29,000 clones, none of them singletons. Sequenced input: peripheral blood mononuclear cells. The receptors derive from a person between 18 and 75 years old in good health.

This clone has at least ten counts. CDR3 in amino acids: CASSLFLEETQYF. The part of the CDR3 DNA that was read is TGCGCCAGCAGCTTGTTCTTAGAAGAGACC. V gene TRBV5-1 combines with J gene TRBJ2-5; D uncertain. The read stops 3 residues short of the end of the CDR3; the missing end is completed from the germline J gene. Germline CDR1 is SGHRS and CDR2 is YFSETQ. The CDR3 covers 13 residues. V was trimmed by 1 base and J by 3 bases, leaving 7 bases between them.

This clone was picked up many times. The sequenced fragment ends 3 residues before the CDR3 boundary, so the rest is inferred from the germline J gene. The J gene is TRBJ2-1, the V gene TRBV7-3, with 9 nucleotides matching TRBD1. The CDR3 extends over 15 amino acids. Per the germline V gene, CDR1 is SGHTA and CDR2 is FQGTGA. V trimming: 5 bases; J trimming: 0 bases; junction bases outside the gene matches: 2. CDR3 DNA, as far as it was read: TGTGCCAGCAGCCCGGACAGGGGCTCCTACAATGAG. It codes for CASSPDRGSYNE. The full CDR3 sequence reads CASSPDRGSYNEQFF.

This clone was counted at least ten times. The read falls 3 residues short of the CDR3 end, and the missing part is taken from the germline J gene. J is TRBJ2-1 and V is TRBV20-1; D call uncertain. Trimming took 3 bases from V and 4 from J, leaving 7 bases between them. There are 12 residues in the CDR3. Per germline, CDR1 DFQATT and CDR2 SNEGSKA (reference sequence). The CDR3 protein is CSASPQYNEQFF. Incomplete CDR3 DNA: TGCAGTGCTAGTCCCCAGTACAATGAG.

This clone has ten or more counts. The CDR3: CASSLGQGQGYTF. The part of the CDR3 DNA that was read is TGCGCCAGCAGCCTGGGACAGGGCCAGGGC. V is TRBV5-1 and J is TRBJ1-2; 9 bases align to TRBD1. The read ends 3 residues before the CDR3 terminus; that terminus is restored from the germline J gene. Per the germline V gene, CDR1 is SGHRS and CDR2 is YFSETQ. The CDR3 spans 13 residues.

This clone was counted many times. The read stops 3 residues short of the end of the CDR3; the missing end is completed from the germline J gene. This chain uses TRBV6-1 with TRBJ1-1; 7 bases fit TRBD1. Looked up from germline, CDR1 is MNHNS and CDR2 is SASEGT. V was clipped by 2 bases and J by 0 bases; unmatched bases: 3. The CDR3 runs 15 residues. The CDR3 DNA, read in part, is TGTGCCAGCAGTGAACAGGGGGTGATGAACACTGAA. Its protein product is CASSEQGVMNTE. The CDR3 in full is CASSEQGVMNTEAFF.

This clone has ten or more counts. The read finishes 3 residues shy of the CDR3 end, and the germline J gene is used to complete it. The gene calls are TRBV19 and TRBJ2-5; D is perhaps TRBD2 (7 bases). The germline CDR1 and CDR2 sequences are LNHDA and SQIVND (reference sequence). CDR3 size: 14 residues. V was pared by 6 bases and J by 5 bases, with 16 bases between. Partial CDR3 DNA: TGTGCCAGTAGGCCAAGGGGGGGGAGCGAGACC. Residues: CASRPRGGSET. The whole CDR3 is CASRPRGGSETQYF.

Points on this clone: The missing CDR3 end, 3 residues past where the read stops, is filled in from the germline J gene. The V gene is TRBV7-2, the J gene TRBJ1-5; D is unresolved. The germline V and J ends were trimmed by 2 bases and 0 bases, with 8 bases remaining between them. Per the germline V gene, CDR1 is SGHTA and CDR2 is FQGNSA. The CDR3 contains 15 residues. CDR3: CASSLMANSNQPQHF. CDR3 DNA, as far as it was read: TGTGCCAGCAGCTTAATGGCCAATAGCAATCAGCCC.

At least ten counts were recorded for this clone. The CDR3 end lies 3 residues beyond the end of the read and is filled in from the germline J gene. The rearrangement joins TRBV5-4 to TRBJ1-2, with a tentative D call TRBD1 (6 bases). The CDR3 has 12 amino acids. The germline V gene has CDR1 SGHNT and CDR2 YYREEE (reference sequence). V dropped 4 bases and J dropped 4 bases, with 8 bases sitting between them. The CDR3 bases that were read are TGTGCCAGCAGCCCGGACAGCTATGGC. Translated, it gives CASSPDSYG. The CDR3 reads in full as CASSPDSYGYTF.

This clone was observed at least ten times. Read sequence stops 3 residues before the CDR3 end, and the germline J gene provides the missing end. The rearrangement links TRBV7-2 to TRBJ1-1; D not resolved. CDR3 size: 15 residues. V was clipped by 3 bases and J by 1 base, with 12 bases between them. Germline CDR1 reads SGHTA; CDR2 reads FQGNSA. The CDR3 loop reads CASSFSTGPNTEAFF. Incomplete CDR3 DNA: TGTGCCAGCAGCTTTAGCACCGGTCCGAACACTGAA.

Worth noting for this clone: The read falls 3 residues short of the CDR3 end, and the missing part is taken from the germline J gene. The V gene is TRBV5-1, the J gene TRBJ2-1; TRBD2 is a possible D gene (5 bases). The CDR3 sequence is 15 residues long. Trimming took off 0 bases at V and 0 bases at J, with 7 bases between the two ends. Germline values: CDR1 SGHRS, CDR2 YFSETQ. CDR3 DNA, as far as it was read: TGCGCCAGCAGCTTGGCGGGGAGCTCCTACAATGAG. Translating it yields CASSLAGSSYNE. The whole CDR3 region reads CASSLAGSSYNEQFF.

Concerning this clone: With a much larger clone just one base away, this may be a read error. The read ends 3 residues before the CDR3 terminus; that terminus is restored from the germline J gene. The chain joins TRBV7-9 to TRBJ2-3; TRBD2 matches 10 bases. J gave up 4 bases and V 3 bases, and 1 base lay outside the gene matches. The length of the CDR3 is 14 residues. Germline V gene lookup returns CDR1 SEHNR and CDR2 FQNEAQ (reference sequence). The sequenced CDR3 bases are TGTGCCAGCAGCTTTAGCGGGGGGCCAGATACG. As protein: CASSFSGGPDT. The whole CDR3 sequence reads CASSFSGGPDTQYF.

Points on this clone: The read ends 3 residues early relative to the CDR3; the germline J gene fills the gap. The rearrangement joins TRBV30 to TRBJ2-3; 10 bases agree with TRBD1. Germline CDR1 is GTSNPN and CDR2 is SVGIG (reference sequence). The CDR3 sequence is 16 residues long. The chain's CDR3 is CAWSVLGTGASGTQYF. CDR3 DNA, as far as it was read: TGTGCCTGGAGTGTATTGGGGACAGGGGCGTCGGGGACG.

This clone was seen a handful of times. From the germline J gene comes the end of the CDR3, since the read stops 3 residues before it. This sequence joins TRBV7-9 and TRBJ1-2; a possible D gene is TRBD1 (6 bases). Germline lookup yields CDR1 SEHNR and CDR2 FQNEAQ (reference sequence). This CDR3 is 14 amino acids long. CDR3 DNA, as far as it was read: TGTGCCAGCAGACCAGACAGGCGCTCCTACGAC. Translation: CASRPDRRSYD. The entire CDR3 sequence reads CASRPDRRSYDYTF.

This clone showed up many times. The CDR3 end lies 3 residues beyond the end of the read and is filled in from the germline J gene. The chain joins TRBV3-1 (or the pseudogene TRBV3-2) to TRBJ2-5; D might be TRBD1 (7 bases). The V end lost 6 bases, the J end lost 4 bases, and 24 bases lay between the germline ends. From germline, CDR1 is LGHDT and CDR2 YNNKEL (reference sequence). This CDR3 contains 17 residues. The CDR3: CASRSLGDRQGGETQYF. The sequenced CDR3 bases are TGTGCCAGCAGGTCCTTGGGTGACCGACAGGGAGGAGAGACC.

This clone was seen repeatedly, ten times or more. The CDR3 end lies 3 residues beyond the end of the read and is filled in from the germline J gene. The same CDR3 also results from other DNA sequences found in this sample. The V gene is TRBV7-9, the J gene TRBJ1-3, with D perhaps matching TRBD1 (5 bases). V dropped 1 base and J dropped 4 bases, with 11 bases sitting between them. Germline CDR1 is SEHNR and CDR2 is FQNEAQ (reference sequence). This CDR3 contains 15 residues. Partial CDR3 DNA: TGTGCCAGCAGCTTAGATCTTGGGGCCGGAAACACC. As protein: CASSLDLGAGNT. In full, the CDR3 reads CASSLDLGAGNTIYF. Full variable domain (remainder filled in from reference TRBV7-9 and TRBJ1-3): DTGVSQNPRHKITKRGQNVTFRCDPISEHNRLYWYRQTLGQGPEFLTYFQNEAQLEKSRLLSDRFSAERPKGSFSTLEIQRTEQGDSAMYLCASSLDLGAGNTIYFGEGSWLTVV.

This clone has at least ten counts. The part of the CDR3 DNA that was read is TGCAGTGCTAGAGCTTTAAGGGACACCGGGGAG. This codes for CSARALRDTGE. The whole CDR3 is CSARALRDTGELFF. V gene TRBV20-1 combines with J gene TRBJ2-2, with D hard to call. The read terminates 3 residues ahead of where the CDR3 ends, so the germline J gene completes it. The V gene lost 1 base and the J gene lost 3 bases, with 9 bases spanning the gap. The CDR3 is 14 residues long. CDR1 is DFQATT, CDR2 SNEGSKA, per germline (reference sequence).

This clone showed up many times. The CDR3 goes on 3 residues after the read ends, and that part is filled in from the germline J gene. The chain links TRBV6-2 or TRBV6-3 to TRBJ1-1; weak D call: TRBD1 (6 bases). Germline V gene data show CDR1 as MNHEY and CDR2 as SVGEGT. The CDR3 consists of 12 residues. The part of the CDR3 DNA that was read is TGTGCGACTACAGGGAGGAACACTGAA. This sequence encodes CATTGRNTE. The whole CDR3 sequence is CATTGRNTEAFF.

A remark on this clone: The read ends 3 residues before the CDR3 terminus; that terminus is restored from the germline J gene. The chain recombines TRBV10-3 with TRBJ2-1; 10 nucleotides match TRBD2. The trim removed 3 bases at V and 4 bases at J, leaving 6 bases unmatched. Germline V lookup: CDR1 ENHRY, CDR2 SYGVKD. This CDR3 has 16 amino acids. The CDR3 bases that were read are TGTGCCATCAGTGAAAAACTAGCGGGGAGGTACAATGAG. Translating gives CAISEKLAGRYNE. The CDR3 reads in full as CAISEKLAGRYNEQFF.

This clone has more than one count but fewer than ten. CDR3 bases read: TGTGCCAGCAGCTTAGTATCTGAG. The encoded protein is CASSLVSE. The whole CDR3 reads CASSLVSEQFF. The chain has TRBV11-2 and TRBJ2-1, with D unclear. The sequenced fragment ends 3 residues before the CDR3 boundary, so the rest is inferred from the germline J gene. CDR1 is SGHAT, CDR2 FQNNGV, per germline. CDR3 length: 11 residues. Trimming stripped 1 base from V and 9 bases from J, with 4 bases between. Using reference TRBV11-2 and TRBJ2-1 for the parts outside the CDR3, the full variable domain is EAGVAQSPRYKIIEKRQSVAFWCNPISGHATLYWYQQILGQGPKLLIQFQNNGVVDDSQLPKDRFSAERLKGVDSTLKIQPAKLEDSAVYLCASSLVSEQFFGPGTRLTVL.

There are many counts of this clone. The DNA ends 3 residues before the CDR3 does, and the rest of the CDR3 is filled in from the germline J gene. The V call is TRBV7-6, the J call TRBJ2-2; TRBD1 matches at 8 bases. The CDR3 spans 15 residues. Per the germline V gene, CDR1 is SGHVS and CDR2 is FNYEAQ. Germline trimming cut 4 bases from V and 2 bases from J; bases unmatched to any gene: 3. Here the CDR3 reads CASSWGQANTGELFF. CDR3 bases read: TGTGCCAGCAGCTGGGGACAGGCCAACACCGGGGAG.

This clone was detected many times. The read finishes 3 residues shy of the CDR3 end, and the germline J gene is used to complete it. J is TRBJ1-2 and V is TRBV7-2, with TRBD1 as a possible D gene (5 bases). The CDR3 sequence is 13 residues long. Looked up from germline, CDR1 is SGHTA and CDR2 is FQGNSA. Trimming stripped 1 base from V and 7 bases from J, with 10 bases between. CDR3 protein: CASSLESGSGYTF. The sequenced part of the CDR3 DNA is TGTGCCAGCAGCTTAGAATCAGGGTCTGGC.

In its sample, this clone was seen a few times. The read ends 3 residues before the CDR3 terminus; that terminus is restored from the germline J gene. The chain couples TRBV18 to TRBJ2-7; D possibly corresponds to TRBD1 (6 bases). Trimming left V 4 bases short and J 2 bases short, with 15 bases between. CDR1 and CDR2 from the germline V gene are KGHSH and LQKENI. This CDR3 contains 15 residues. The CDR3: CASSLPGKGAYEQYF. Partial CDR3 DNA: TGTGCCAGCTCACTACCGGGAAAGGGGGCCTACGAG.

This clone turned up a few times. The CDR3 end lies 3 residues beyond the end of the read and is filled in from the germline J gene. This chain uses TRBV20-1 with TRBJ2-1, with D perhaps matching TRBD2 (5 bases). The ends were cut back, 5 bases at V and 2 bases at J, with 19 bases in the middle. The CDR3 is 16 amino acids. The germline V gene has CDR1 DFQATT and CDR2 SNEGSKA (reference sequence). CDR3 DNA, as far as it was read: TGCAGTGCTGCCCGAGAGCGGAGGTTACCCTACAATGAG. Its protein product is CSAARERRLPYNE. The entire CDR3 is CSAARERRLPYNEQFF.

In this sample, this clone turned up many times. The sequence runs out 3 residues before the end of the CDR3; the remainder is reconstructed from the germline J gene. This rearrangement joins TRBV19 to TRBJ1-1, with TRBD1 matching over 8 bases. The CDR3 has 15 amino acids. CDR1 and CDR2 from the germline V gene are LNHDA and SQIVND (reference sequence). The junction had 7 bases not matched to a gene; V was cut back by 6 bases and J by 1 base. Here the CDR3 reads CASRTGGQRNTEAFF. CDR3 DNA, as far as it was read: TGTGCCAGTAGAACAGGGGGACAGAGGAACACTGAA.

Points on this clone: The read terminates 3 residues ahead of where the CDR3 ends, so the germline J gene completes it. The chain links TRBV18 to TRBJ1-2; perhaps TRBD1 as D (6 bases). In germline, CDR1 is KGHSH, CDR2 LQKENI. The CDR3 is made up of 17 amino acids. This CDR3 reads CASSPFGNPGQQNDYTF. The sequenced CDR3 bases are TGTGCCAGCTCACCGTTCGGGAATCCGGGACAACAAAACGAC.

This clone has a count of ten or more. The sequence runs out 3 residues before the end of the CDR3; the remainder is reconstructed from the germline J gene. The chain has TRBV6-2 or TRBV6-3 and TRBJ2-2; 11 nucleotides line up with TRBD2. The length of the CDR3 is 16 residues. After removal of 7 bases from V and 6 bases from J, the junction contained 10 bases not matched to a gene. The V gene's germline CDR1 is MNHEY and CDR2 SVGEGT. The sequenced part of the CDR3 DNA is TGTGCCAGCACCCCAGGAATAGCGGGGGGGCCCGGGGAG. Protein sequence: CASTPGIAGGPGE. The whole CDR3 sequence is CASTPGIAGGPGELFF.

This clone was recorded many times. The sequenced fragment ends 3 residues before the CDR3 boundary, so the rest is inferred from the germline J gene. The genes are TRBV7-2 and TRBJ2-5, with a tentative D call TRBD2 (7 bases). Germline V lookup: CDR1 SGHTA, CDR2 FQGNSA. Deletions cut 0 bases from V and 5 bases from J, with 10 bases between. The CDR3 is 14 amino acids. The covered CDR3 bases are TGTGCCAGCAGCTTAGCGGGGGGGCGGGAGACC. Encoded protein: CASSLAGGRET. In full, the CDR3 reads CASSLAGGRETQYF.

This clone was seen at least ten times. The sequenced fragment ends 3 residues before the CDR3 boundary, so the rest is inferred from the germline J gene. This rearrangement joins TRBV5-1 to TRBJ2-7, with a weak D call TRBD2 (6 bases). V was cut by 3 bases and J by 0 bases, with 16 bases left in between. There are 16 residues in the CDR3. CDR1 is SGHRS and CDR2 is YFSETQ in the germline V gene. CDR3 DNA, as far as it was read: TGCGCCAGCAGCTGGAGGGCTCAGGGAAGCTCCTACGAG. Translated: CASSWRAQGSSYE. The CDR3 in its entirety is CASSWRAQGSSYEQYF.

A remark on this clone: The read finishes 3 residues shy of the CDR3 end, and the germline J gene is used to complete it. This chain connects TRBV19 to TRBJ2-2; D is unclear. This CDR3 comprises 13 residues. Deletions cut 3 bases from V and 1 base from J, with 3 bases between. Germline CDR1 reads LNHDA; CDR2 reads SQIVND (reference sequence). The covered CDR3 bases are TGTGCCAGTAGTATCCAGAACACCGGGGAG. Translating it yields CASSIQNTGE. The full CDR3 protein is CASSIQNTGELFF.

This clone was observed at least ten times. With the read ending 3 residues before the CDR3 end, the germline J gene is used to fill in that end. The chain employs TRBV7-2 and TRBJ2-7; TRBD1 matches 10 bases. Trimming took 5 bases from V and 3 from J; bases not matched to a gene: 4. Per the germline V gene, CDR1 is SGHTA and CDR2 is FQGNSA. The CDR3 contains 14 residues. The covered CDR3 bases are TGTGCCAGCAGCAACCGGGACAGGGGCTACGAG. It encodes CASSNRDRGYE. The whole CDR3 region reads CASSNRDRGYEQYF.